A selection of T cell receptor beta chains follows, all from one sample in a study of long-term antiretroviral therapy in people with HIV. The protocol was immunoSEQ multiplex PCR, while the TCRdb copy is restricted to in-frame clones and leaves out a portion. The table has approximately 41,000 clones, 80% seen once. The starting material was unsorted PBMCs, obtained 1.5 years after starting antiretroviral therapy. The receptors were sampled from a man aged 18 to 29 with HIV. Each CDR3 is given with its conserved first and last residue. Each record gives: J gene, V gene, D gene, clone size, CDR3 DNA, CDR3 protein. A D gene is named only where the DNA matches it firmly. Clone size appears in some rows only: once, few, many, or a class for an expanded clone.

>TRBJ2-3|TRBV18|.|.
TGTGCCAGCTCACCACCGATCTCGGGAAACATAGCAGATACGCAGTATTTT
CASSPPISGNIADTQYF
>TRBJ2-7|TRBV27|.|.
TGTGCCAGCAGTTGGGCAGGGGGGCAACTAGAGTACGTTGTGAGAACGGCCTACGAGCAGTACTTC
CASSWAGGQLEYVVRTAYEQYF
>TRBJ2-2|TRBV7-3|TRBD2|.
TGTGCCAGCAGCCCCAGCGGGGCAGGCCGGGTCACCGGGGAGCTGTTTTTT
CASSPSGAGRVTGELFF
>TRBJ2-1|TRBV11-3|.|.
TGTGCCAGCAGCCCGGACGCCCTCAATGAGCAGTTCTTC
CASSPDALNEQFF
>TRBJ1-1|TRBV6-6|TRBD1|.
TGTGCCAGCAGTTCCCAGGGGGGGGACACTGAAGCTTTCTTT
CASSSQGGDTEAFF
>TRBJ2-1|TRBV7-2|TRBD2|.
TGTGCCAGCAGCTTTGGGCGGGAGTATGTCAATGAGCAGTTCTTC
CASSFGREYVNEQFF
>TRBJ2-2|TRBV29-1|.|.
TGCAGCGTTGATCGGCGGAGCACCGGGGAGCTGTTTTTT
CSVDRRSTGELFF
>TRBJ2-2|TRBV7-3|TRBD1|.
TGTGCCAGCAGGAGGGACAGGAACACCGGGGAGCTGTTTTTT
CASRRDRNTGELFF
>TRBJ2-5|TRBV7-9|TRBD2|once
TGTGCCAGCAGCCTCCGACTAGCGGGCCAAGAGACCCAGTACTTC
CASSLRLAGQETQYF
>TRBJ2-5|TRBV5-4|.|.
TGTGCCAGCAGCTTGGATCGGAGTGCAGGGCAAGAGACCCAGTACTTC
CASSLDRSAGQETQYF
>TRBJ2-2|TRBV9|TRBD2|.
TGTGCCAGCAGCGCGCCCGGACTAGCGGGAGGGGGCACCGGGGAGCTGTTTTTT
CASSAPGLAGGGTGELFF
>TRBJ1-5|TRBV9|.|.
TGTGCCAGCAGCGTAGGGCCGGGGAATAGCAATCAGCCCCAGCATTTT
CASSVGPGNSNQPQHF
>TRBJ2-1|TRBV18|TRBD2|.
TGTGCCAGCTCACCTAACCCGGGAGGCCCCCGTCCCCATGAGCAGTTCTTC
CASSPNPGGPRPHEQFF
>TRBJ2-1|TRBV27|.|.
TGTGCCAGCAGCGGGACTTCAGTCGCCGAGCAGTTCTTC
CASSGTSVAEQFF
>TRBJ2-5|TRBV9|TRBD2|once
TGTGCCAGCAGCAAGTACAGCGGGGGGGCTCCCCAAGAGACCCAGTACTTC
CASSKYSGGAPQETQYF
>TRBJ1-5|TRBV18|TRBD1|.
TGTGCCAGCTCACCTGACAGGGGTCGATCGCAGCCCCAGCATTTT
CASSPDRGRSQPQHF
>TRBJ2-4|TRBV18|.|.
TGTGCCAGCTCACCACTCGAGGGGGCCAAAAACATTCAGTACTTC
CASSPLEGAKNIQYF
>TRBJ2-7|TRBV14|.|.
TGTGCCAGCAGCCAGAGGGACGGATCCTACGAGCAGTACTTC
CASSQRDGSYEQYF
>TRBJ2-1|TRBV5-6|TRBD2|.
TGTGCCAGCAGCTGGGGACTAGCGGGAGGGAAAGAGCAGTTCTTC
CASSWGLAGGKEQFF
>TRBJ2-1|TRBV5-1|TRBD2|once
TGCGCCAGCAGCTACTACCCCGGGACTAGCGGGAGGTATGAGCAGTTCTTC
CASSYYPGTSGRYEQFF
>TRBJ2-3|TRBV7-9|.|.
TGTGCCACCTCCGAACCCGTCGGAGCCCGTCTCCTGGATACGCAGTATTTT
CATSEPVGARLLDTQYF
>TRBJ1-1|TRBV10-3|TRBD1|.
TGTGCCATCAGGGGGACAGAGAACACTGAAGCTTTCTTT
CAIRGTENTEAFF
>TRBJ1-1|TRBV10-3|.|.
TGTGCCATCAGTGAGCCGGCTCTGGGAGCTTTCTTT
CAISEPALGAFF
>TRBJ2-7|TRBV28|.|.
TGTGCCAGCAGTCCTGTTCTGGGCTACGAGCAGTACTTC
CASSPVLGYEQYF
>TRBJ1-2|TRBV28|.|.
TGTGCCAGCACAGTTCAGCGTTCCTATGGCTACACCTTC
CASTVQRSYGYTF
>TRBJ1-3|TRBV10-3|.|.
TGTGCCCCCCCTGATGAAAACACCATATATTTT
CAPPDENTIYF
>TRBJ1-2|TRBV28|.|.
TGTGCCAGCACCCTAAGGGGCCCCCGAGGATATGGCTACACCTTC
CASTLRGPRGYGYTF
>TRBJ2-1|TRBV7-9|.|.
TGTGCCAGCAGCTTAGGGCCGGGGGCTGTATACAATGAGCAGTTCTTC
CASSLGPGAVYNEQFF
>TRBJ2-2|TRBV6-5|.|.
TGTGCCAGCAGTTATACCACCGGGGAGCTGTTTTTT
CASSYTTGELFF
>TRBJ2-3|TRBV5-1|.|.
TGCGCCAGCAACGCTCAACAGCCCGCAGATACGCAGTATTTT
CASNAQQPADTQYF
>TRBJ2-7|TRBV5-1|.|.
TGCGCCAGCAGCCACGGGACCCAGACCTACGAGCAGTACTTC
CASSHGTQTYEQYF
>TRBJ2-5|TRBV6-5|TRBD2|.
TGTGCCACCGGGGCGGGGACTAGCCTACAAGAGACCCAGTACTTC
CATGAGTSLQETQYF